These 24 T cell receptor beta chains originate from one sample sequenced in a study of blood T cell repertoires in COVID-19. Assay: immunoSEQ multiplex PCR; the TCRdb copy retains only in-frame clones and omits some. The data show 140,000 to 150,000 clones, roughly 85% seen once. The sequencing sample was made of peripheral blood. The receptors originated from a human donor with acute or convalescent COVID-19. The donor label of this sample is uncertain.

The chain couples TRBV19 to TRBJ2-3; TRBD2 aligns across 9 bases. Trimming cost V 3 bases and J 1 base; bases outside gene matches: 5. The germline V gene encodes CDR1 LNHDA and CDR2 SQIVND (reference sequence). This CDR3 has 16 residues. The CDR3 coding sequence is TGTGCCAGTAGTATTTCTAGCGGGATCGGCACAGATACGCAGTATTTT. It encodes CASSISSGIGTDTQYF.

V is TRBV3-1 (or the pseudogene TRBV3-2) and J is TRBJ2-4; 7 bases map to TRBD1. CDR3 size: 11 residues. V lost 6 bases and J lost 7; bases outside the gene matches: 0. CDR1 is LGHDT, CDR2 YNNKEL, per germline (reference sequence). CDR3 bases: TGTGCCAGCAGACAGGGGAACATTCAGTACTTC. Its protein product is CASRQGNIQYF.

The rearrangement uses TRBV4-3 and TRBJ1-1, with 8 bases that match TRBD1. Per germline, CDR1 LGHNA and CDR2 YSLEER. J gave up 6 bases and V 1 base, and 7 bases lay outside the gene matches. The CDR3 consists of 15 residues. CDR3 coding DNA: TGCGCCAGCAGCCAAGTAGGACAGGGCCTCCCTGAAGCTTTCTTT. Translation: CASSQVGQGLPEAFF.

The chain joins TRBV10-3 to TRBJ1-2, with a tentative D call TRBD1 (5 bases). V was shortened by 0 bases and J by 8 bases, with 10 bases between the two germline ends. The germline V gene has CDR1 ENHRY and CDR2 SYGVKD. This CDR3 has 13 amino acids. CDR3 sequence: CAISESAGQGYTF. The CDR3 nucleotides are TGTGCCATCAGTGAGTCGGCGGGGCAGGGCTACACCTTC.

The chain links TRBV7-2 to TRBJ1-1; the D is unclear. Germline V gene data show CDR1 as SGHTA and CDR2 as FQGNSA. The CDR3 consists of 14 residues. Trimming took 1 base from V and 7 from J, leaving 13 bases between them. The CDR3 bases are TGTGCCAGCAGCTTAGAGACTGACTATTATGAAGCTTTCTTT. Protein product: CASSLETDYYEAFF. Supplemented by reference TRBV7-2 and TRBJ1-1, the full variable domain reads GAGVSQSPSNKVTEKGKDVELRCDPISGHTALYWYRQSLGQGLEFLIYFQGNSAPDKSGLPSDRFSAERTGGSVSTLTIQRTQQEDSAVYLCASSLETDYYEAFFGQGTRLTVV.

V usage is TRBV7-6 and J usage is TRBJ1-6; TRBD1 matches 8 bases. Germline lookup yields CDR1 SGHVS and CDR2 FNYEAQ. The V segment lost 2 bases and the J segment 7 bases; nucleotides outside the gene matches: 13. This CDR3 contains 18 residues. Here the CDR3 DNA reads TGTGCCAGCAGCTTAAATGCGGCTAGGACAGGGATAAATTCACCCCTCCACTTT. Amino acids: CASSLNAARTGINSPLHF.

The J gene is TRBJ1-2, the V gene TRBV4-2; D is possibly TRBD1 (6 bases). Germline lookup yields CDR1 LGHNA and CDR2 YNFKEQ. The CDR3 consists of 20 residues. Trimming took off 3 bases at V and 4 bases at J, with 30 bases between the two ends. In DNA, the CDR3 is TGTGCCAGCAGCCAGGACGGATCCAGGGGTTTCTCCTTTAGAGGCTATGGCTACACCTTC. The encoded protein is CASSQDGSRGFSFRGYGYTF.

The rearrangement links TRBV29-1 to TRBJ2-7, with 8 bases matching TRBD1. The CDR3 has 13 residues. Germline CDR1 is SQVTM and CDR2 is ANQGSEA. V shed 4 bases and J 1 base; nucleotides not matched to a gene: 3. In DNA form, the CDR3 reads TGCAGCGTTGTAGGACAGGGATCCTACGAGCAGTACGTC. Translated: CSVVGQGSYEQYV.

In this sample, this clone turned up once. The rearrangement links TRBV20-1 to TRBJ2-1; D possibly corresponds to TRBD2 (6 bases). In germline, CDR1 is DFQATT, CDR2 SNEGSKA (reference sequence). The ends were cut back, 3 bases at V and 4 bases at J, with 22 bases in the middle. The CDR3 is 17 amino acids. For the CDR3, the DNA is TGCAGTGCTAGTCCAGGTCGGGAGAAACGAAGGTACAATGAGCAGTTCTTC. This codes for CSASPGREKRRYNEQFF.

This chain uses TRBV6-5 with TRBJ2-1, with D possibly matching TRBD2 (6 bases). V lost 6 bases, J lost 8 bases, and 8 bases lay in between. Germline V lookup: CDR1 MNHEY, CDR2 SVGAGI. This CDR3 has 11 amino acids. The CDR3 DNA is TGTGCCAGCAGACGGGACTATGAGCAGTTCTTC. It translates to CASRRDYEQFF.

V is TRBV18 and J is TRBJ2-6; D possibly corresponds to TRBD1 (6 bases). Looked up from germline, CDR1 is KGHSH and CDR2 is LQKENI. The CDR3 covers 15 residues. The V end lost 3 bases, the J end lost 4 bases, and 10 bases lay between the germline ends. CDR3 protein: CASSPTGIGANVLTF. The CDR3 nucleotides are TGTGCCAGCTCACCTACAGGGATAGGGGCCAACGTCCTGACTTTC.

A few counts support this clone. The V and J genes are TRBV18 and TRBJ1-4; D gene unclear. Trimming removed 3 bases at V and 0 bases at J, with 20 bases between. The CDR3 is 19 residues long. Germline V CDR1 and CDR2: KGHSH, LQKENI. The CDR3 sequence is CASSPQQSRGLPTNEKLFF. In DNA form, the CDR3 reads TGTGCCAGCTCACCTCAACAGTCGCGGGGTCTACCAACTAATGAAAAACTGTTTTTT. The entire variable domain, with the rest obtained from reference TRBV18 and TRBJ1-4, is as follows: NAGVMQNPRHLVRRRGQEARLRCSPMKGHSHVYWYRQLPEEGLKFMVYLQKENIIDESGMPKERFSAEFPKEGPSILRIQQVVRGDSAAYFCASSPQQSRGLPTNEKLFFGSGTQLSVL.

V is TRBV6-2 or TRBV6-3 and J is TRBJ1-2; the match to TRBD1 covers 9 bases. J gave up 2 bases and V 6 bases, and 4 bases lay outside the gene matches. Looked up from germline, CDR1 is MNHEY and CDR2 is SVGEGT. The CDR3 has 14 amino acids. The CDR3 region has the DNA TGTGCCAGCAGCCCTGACAGGGGGAACTATGGCTACACCTTC. This translates into CASSPDRGNYGYTF.

The chain uses TRBV5-4 and TRBJ1-4; D not resolved. Trimming removed 3 bases from V and 4 bases from J, with 10 bases in between. Germline V lookup: CDR1 SGHNT, CDR2 YYREEE (reference sequence). This CDR3 spans 14 amino acids. This CDR3 reads CASSSDFGNEKLFF. The CDR3 DNA follows: TGTGCCAGCAGCTCGGACTTTGGTAATGAAAAACTGTTTTTT. Complete variable domain (other parts from reference TRBV5-4 and TRBJ1-4): ETGVTQSPTHLIKTRGQQVTLRCSSQSGHNTVSWYQQALGQGPQFIFQYYREEENGRGNFPPRFSGLQFPNYSSELNVNALELDDSALYLCASSSDFGNEKLFFGSGTQLSVL.

Only one count was recorded for this clone. The rearrangement links TRBV9 to TRBJ1-2, with D tentatively TRBD1 (6 bases). The CDR3 consists of 19 residues. V was trimmed by 0 bases and J by 2 bases, leaving 23 bases between them. Germline V gene sequence: CDR1 SGDLS, CDR2 YYNGEE. The CDR3 spells CASSVAEMRAGAPNYGYTF. The CDR3 DNA is TGTGCCAGCAGCGTAGCTGAGATGCGCGCGGGGGCTCCCAACTATGGCTACACCTTC.

This sequence joins TRBV7-2 and TRBJ1-4; D gene unclear. Trimming left V 4 bases short and J 7 bases short, with 19 bases between. This CDR3 contains 16 residues. Germline V gives CDR1 SGHTA, CDR2 FQGNSA. Here the CDR3 DNA reads TGTGCCAGCAGCTCCATATCGCGGGGAGGAGGTGAAAAACTGTTTTTT. Translating it yields CASSSISRGGGEKLFF. Full variable domain (rest looked up from reference TRBV7-2 and TRBJ1-4): GAGVSQSPSNKVTEKGKDVELRCDPISGHTALYWYRQSLGQGLEFLIYFQGNSAPDKSGLPSDRFSAERTGGSVSTLTIQRTQQEDSAVYLCASSSISRGGGEKLFFGSGTQLSVL.

This chain links TRBV5-1 with TRBJ1-1; D is uncertain. CDR3 size: 13 residues. V dropped 4 bases and J dropped 11 bases, with 18 bases sitting between them. Germline loops: CDR1 SGHRS, CDR2 YFSETQ. The CDR3 bases are TGCGCCAGCAGCCTCAGCCCTTCGGAGCCGGCTTTCTTT. As protein: CASSLSPSEPAFF.

V gene TRBV27 combines with J gene TRBJ1-2; 9 nucleotides agree with TRBD1. J was trimmed by 2 bases and V by 2 bases; bases with no gene match: 0. The CDR3 totals 14 residues. CDR1 is MNHEY and CDR2 is SMNVEV in the germline V gene (reference sequence). Here the CDR3 reads CASSLGQGNYGYTF. CDR3 bases: TGTGCCAGCAGTTTAGGACAGGGGAACTATGGCTACACCTTC.

The chain couples TRBV5-4 to TRBJ2-3; 7 bases line up with TRBD2. V was clipped by 0 bases and J by 2 bases; unmatched bases: 6. From germline, CDR1 is SGHNT and CDR2 YYREEE (reference sequence). CDR3 size: 16 residues. CDR3 in DNA: TGTGCCAGCAGCTTGGGGGAGGGAGTGGTCACAGATACGCAGTATTTT. Translated: CASSLGEGVVTDTQYF.

As for this clone: The junction and the germline gene differ at one end; a read error may be behind it. CDR3 residues: CASSSRTSGSRDRTDTQYF. CDR3 DNA sequence: TGTGCTAGCAGCTCCCGGACTAGCGGGAGTAGGGACCGTACAGATACGCAGTATTTT. This chain connects TRBV7-7 to TRBJ2-3, with 13 bases fitting TRBD2. From germline, CDR1 is SSHAT and CDR2 FNYEAQ (reference sequence). The CDR3 has 19 amino acids. Filled out from reference TRBV7-7 and TRBJ2-3, the complete variable domain reads GAGVSQSPRYKVTKRGQDVTLRCDPISSHATLYWYQQALGQGPEFLTYFNYEAQPDKSGLPSDRFSAERPEGSISTLTIQRTEQRDSAMYRCASSSRTSGSRDRTDTQYFGPGTRLTVL.

The sample holds one count of this clone. This chain's CDR3 is CASSSGAPGETQYF. CDR3 coding DNA: TGTGCCAGCAGCTCAGGGGCGCCCGGAGAGACCCAGTACTTC. V usage is TRBV7-3 and J usage is TRBJ2-5; tentative D call: TRBD1 (6 bases). The germline V gene encodes CDR1 SGHTA and CDR2 FQGTGA. This CDR3 contains 14 residues. The ends were cut back, 4 bases at V and 4 bases at J, with 13 bases in the middle.

This chain links TRBV5-4 with TRBJ2-7; 9 bases match TRBD1. From germline, CDR1 is SGHNT and CDR2 YYREEE (reference sequence). With V trimmed by 3 bases and J by 0 bases, 10 bases remained unmatched. The CDR3 covers 17 residues. The CDR3 DNA reads as TGTGCCAGCAGCTCCCAGAATCACAGGGGGCCCTCCTACGAGCAGTACGTC. It translates to CASSSQNHRGPSYEQYV.

The chain recombines TRBV18 with TRBJ1-3; no firm D call. Germline V gene data show CDR1 as KGHSH and CDR2 as LQKENI. Trimming shortened V by 3 bases and J by 2 bases, and 11 bases separated the two germline ends. This CDR3 contains 15 residues. The CDR3 nucleotides read TGTGCCAGCTCACCGTCCCAACAACCTGGAAACACCATATATTTT. Protein product: CASSPSQQPGNTIYF. The variable domain in full, with the rest retrieved from reference TRBV18 and TRBJ1-3, is NAGVMQNPRHLVRRRGQEARLRCSPMKGHSHVYWYRQLPEEGLKFMVYLQKENIIDESGMPKERFSAEFPKEGPSILRIQQVVRGDSAAYFCASSPSQQPGNTIYFGEGSWLTVV.

About this clone itself: The same CDR3 can be traced to other DNA sequences in this sample. The chain joins TRBV4-1 to TRBJ2-7, with TRBD1 matching over 10 bases. Unmatched junction bases numbered 1, after V lost 1 base and J lost 4 bases. This CDR3 is built from 14 residues. Germline V gene lookup returns CDR1 MGHRA and CDR2 YSYEKL. The CDR3 sequence: CASSQGDRGYEQYF. CDR3 sequence (DNA): TGCGCCAGCAGCCAAGGGGACAGGGGTTACGAGCAGTACTTC.